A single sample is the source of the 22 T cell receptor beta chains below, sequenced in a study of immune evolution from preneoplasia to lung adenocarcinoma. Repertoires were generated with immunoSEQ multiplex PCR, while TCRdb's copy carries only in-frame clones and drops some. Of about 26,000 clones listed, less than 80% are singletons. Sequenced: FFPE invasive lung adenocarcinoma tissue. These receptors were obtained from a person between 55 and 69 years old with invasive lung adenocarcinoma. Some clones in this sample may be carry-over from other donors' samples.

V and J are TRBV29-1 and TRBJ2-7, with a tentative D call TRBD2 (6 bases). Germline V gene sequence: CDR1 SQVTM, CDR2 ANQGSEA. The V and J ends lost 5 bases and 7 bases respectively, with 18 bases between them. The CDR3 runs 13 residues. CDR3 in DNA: TGCAGCGTTCAAGCGGGCAGGGTGAGGGAGCAGTACTTC. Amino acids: CSVQAGRVREQYF.

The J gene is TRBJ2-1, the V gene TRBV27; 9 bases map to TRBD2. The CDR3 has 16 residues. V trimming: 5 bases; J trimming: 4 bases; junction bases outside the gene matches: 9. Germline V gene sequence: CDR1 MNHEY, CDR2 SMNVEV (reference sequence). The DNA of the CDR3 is TGTGCCAGCAGTCCCTCCTCGCGGGAGGGGTACAATGAGCAGTTCTTC. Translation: CASSPSSREGYNEQFF.

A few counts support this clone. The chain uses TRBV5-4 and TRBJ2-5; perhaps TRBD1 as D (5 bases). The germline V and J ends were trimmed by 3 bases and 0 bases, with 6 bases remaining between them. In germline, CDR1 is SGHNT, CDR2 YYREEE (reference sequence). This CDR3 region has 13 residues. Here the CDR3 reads CASSWGDQETQYF. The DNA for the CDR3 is TGTGCCAGCAGCTGGGGCGACCAAGAGACCCAGTACTTC.

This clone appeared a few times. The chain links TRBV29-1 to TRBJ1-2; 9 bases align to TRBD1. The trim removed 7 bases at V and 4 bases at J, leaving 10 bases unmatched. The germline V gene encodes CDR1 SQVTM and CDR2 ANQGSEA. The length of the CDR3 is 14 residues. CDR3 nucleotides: TGCAGCGCTGGACAGGGGTATGACGGCTATGGCTACACCTTC. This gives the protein CSAGQGYDGYGYTF.

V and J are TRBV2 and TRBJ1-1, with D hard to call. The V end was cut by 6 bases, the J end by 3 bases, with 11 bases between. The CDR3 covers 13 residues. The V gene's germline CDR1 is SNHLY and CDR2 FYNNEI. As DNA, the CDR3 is TGTGCCAGCAGGGCAAACACCGACACTGAAGCTTTCTTT. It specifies CASRANTDTEAFF.

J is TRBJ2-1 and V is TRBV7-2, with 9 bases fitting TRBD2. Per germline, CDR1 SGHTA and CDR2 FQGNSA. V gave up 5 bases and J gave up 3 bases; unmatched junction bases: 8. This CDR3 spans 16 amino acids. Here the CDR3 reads CASSLGTSRRYNEQFF. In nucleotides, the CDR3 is TGTGCCAGCAGCCTAGGGACTAGCAGGCGCTACAATGAGCAGTTCTTC.

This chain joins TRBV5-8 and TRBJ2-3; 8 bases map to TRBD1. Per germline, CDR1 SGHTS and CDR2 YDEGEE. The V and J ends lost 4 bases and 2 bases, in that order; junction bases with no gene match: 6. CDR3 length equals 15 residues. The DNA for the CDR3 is TGTGCCAGCAGCAGAACAGGGGGATTCACAGATACGCAGTATTTT. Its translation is CASSRTGGFTDTQYF.

CDR3 coding DNA: TGCAGCGTTGAAGATCTAGCGGAGACCCTCTGGGGTACGCAGTATTTT. Translated: CSVEDLAETLWGTQYF. V gene TRBV29-1 combines with J gene TRBJ2-3; TRBD2 matches 7 bases. The CDR3 extends over 16 amino acids. Looked up from germline, CDR1 is SQVTM and CDR2 is ANQGSEA. With 0 bases clipped from V and 8 bases from J, the junction kept 14 bases outside the gene matches.

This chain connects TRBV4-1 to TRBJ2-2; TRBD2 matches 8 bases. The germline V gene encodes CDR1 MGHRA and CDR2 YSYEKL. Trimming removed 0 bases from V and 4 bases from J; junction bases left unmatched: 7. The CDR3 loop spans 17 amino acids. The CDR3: CASSQDYTSGRTGELFF. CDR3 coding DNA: TGCGCCAGCAGCCAAGATTATACTAGCGGCCGCACCGGGGAGCTGTTTTTT.

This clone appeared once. The CDR3 coding sequence is TGCAGCGTCTCGGAAGGATTGAGAGAGCAGTACTTC. It is translated as CSVSEGLREQYF. The genes are TRBV29-1 and TRBJ2-7; D ambiguous. V was clipped by 6 bases and J by 7 bases, with 16 bases between them. The CDR3 extends over 12 amino acids. Germline CDR1 and CDR2: SQVTM and ANQGSEA.

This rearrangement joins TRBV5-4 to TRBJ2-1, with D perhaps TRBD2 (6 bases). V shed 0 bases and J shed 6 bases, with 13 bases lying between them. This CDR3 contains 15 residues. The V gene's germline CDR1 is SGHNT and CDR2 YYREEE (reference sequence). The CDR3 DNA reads TGTGCCAGCAGCTTGGAGCCCGGGACTCGCAATGAGCAGTTCTTC. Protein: CASSLEPGTRNEQFF.

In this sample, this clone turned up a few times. The CDR3 region is CAWSYRRETQYF. In nucleotides, the CDR3 is TGTGCCTGGAGTTATAGGAGGGAGACCCAGTACTTC. The J gene is TRBJ2-5, the V gene TRBV30; D possibly corresponds to TRBD2 (5 bases). The germline V gene encodes CDR1 GTSNPN and CDR2 SVGIG (reference sequence). This CDR3 region has 12 residues. V lost 2 bases, J lost 5 bases, and 9 bases lay in between.

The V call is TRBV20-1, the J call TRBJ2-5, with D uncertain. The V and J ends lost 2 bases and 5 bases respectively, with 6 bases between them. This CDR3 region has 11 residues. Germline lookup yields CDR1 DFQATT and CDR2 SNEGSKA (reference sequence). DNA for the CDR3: TGCAGTGCTAGACCCGTCGAGACCCAGTACTTC. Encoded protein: CSARPVETQYF.

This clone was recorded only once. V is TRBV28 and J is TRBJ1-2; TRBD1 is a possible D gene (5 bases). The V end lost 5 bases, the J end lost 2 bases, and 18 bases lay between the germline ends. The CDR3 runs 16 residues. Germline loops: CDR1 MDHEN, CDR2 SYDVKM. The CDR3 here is CASSPRRREGNYGYTF. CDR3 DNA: TGTGCCAGCAGTCCCCGACGCAGGGAGGGAAACTATGGCTACACCTTC.

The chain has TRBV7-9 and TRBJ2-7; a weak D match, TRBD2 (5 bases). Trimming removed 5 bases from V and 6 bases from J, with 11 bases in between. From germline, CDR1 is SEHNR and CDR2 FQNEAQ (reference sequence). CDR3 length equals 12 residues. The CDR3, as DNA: TGTGCCAGCAGCCCCCCACTAGGCGAGCAGTACTTC. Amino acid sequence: CASSPPLGEQYF.

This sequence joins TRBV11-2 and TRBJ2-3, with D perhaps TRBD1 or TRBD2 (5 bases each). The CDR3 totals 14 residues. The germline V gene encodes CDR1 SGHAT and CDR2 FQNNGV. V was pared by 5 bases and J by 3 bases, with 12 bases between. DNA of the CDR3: TGTGCCAGCAGCGTTTACAGGAGGACAGATACGCAGTATTTT. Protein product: CASSVYRRTDTQYF.

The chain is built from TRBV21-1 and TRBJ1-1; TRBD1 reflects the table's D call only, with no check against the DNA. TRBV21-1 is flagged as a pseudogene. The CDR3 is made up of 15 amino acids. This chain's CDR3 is CASSSKGDMNTEAFF. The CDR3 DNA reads TGTGCCAGCAGCTCAAAGGGGGACATGAACACTGAAGCTTTCTTT.

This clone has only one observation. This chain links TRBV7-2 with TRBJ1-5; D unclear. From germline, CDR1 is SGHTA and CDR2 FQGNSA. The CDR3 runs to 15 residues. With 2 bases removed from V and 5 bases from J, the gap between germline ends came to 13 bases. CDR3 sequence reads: CASSLKGSYYQPQHF. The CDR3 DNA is TGTGCCAGCAGCTTAAAGGGTTCCTACTATCAGCCCCAGCATTTT.

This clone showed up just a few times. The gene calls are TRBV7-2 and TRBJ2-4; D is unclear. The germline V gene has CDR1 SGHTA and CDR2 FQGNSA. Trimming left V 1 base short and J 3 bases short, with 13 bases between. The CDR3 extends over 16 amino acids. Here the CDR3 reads CASSLESASVKNIQYF. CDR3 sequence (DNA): TGTGCCAGCAGCTTAGAGTCCGCTAGTGTCAAAAACATTCAGTACTTC. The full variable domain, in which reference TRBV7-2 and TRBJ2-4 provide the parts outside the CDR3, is GAGVSQSPSNKVTEKGKDVELRCDPISGHTALYWYRQSLGQGLEFLIYFQGNSAPDKSGLPSDRFSAERTGGSVSTLTIQRTQQEDSAVYLCASSLESASVKNIQYFGAGTRLSVL.

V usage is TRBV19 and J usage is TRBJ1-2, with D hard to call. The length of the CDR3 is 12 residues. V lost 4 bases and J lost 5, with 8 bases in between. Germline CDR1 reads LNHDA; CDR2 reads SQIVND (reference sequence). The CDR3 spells CASSRTSYGYTF. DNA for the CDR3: TGTGCCAGTAGTAGGACCTCTTATGGCTACACCTTC. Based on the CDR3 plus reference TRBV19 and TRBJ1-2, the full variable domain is DGGITQSPKYLFRKEGQNVTLSCEQNLNHDAMYWYRQDPGQGLRLIYYSQIVNDFQKGDIAEGYSVSREKKESFPLTVTSAQKNPTAFYLCASSRTSYGYTFGSGTRLTVV.

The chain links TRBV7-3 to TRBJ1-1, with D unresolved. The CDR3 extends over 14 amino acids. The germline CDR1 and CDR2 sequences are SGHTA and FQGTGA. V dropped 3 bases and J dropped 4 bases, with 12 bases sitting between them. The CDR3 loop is CASSFGRLGTEAFF. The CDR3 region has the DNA TGTGCCAGCAGCTTCGGACGGTTGGGCACTGAAGCTTTCTTT.

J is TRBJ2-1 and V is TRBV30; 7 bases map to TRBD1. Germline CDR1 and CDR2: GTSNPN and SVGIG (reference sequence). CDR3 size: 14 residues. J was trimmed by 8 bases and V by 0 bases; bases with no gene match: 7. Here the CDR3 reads CAWSVGQGVYEQFF. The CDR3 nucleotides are TGTGCCTGGAGTGTTGGTCAGGGGGTCTATGAGCAGTTCTTC.